This T cell receptor (beta chain) was identified in a study of tumor and adjacent non-tumor tissue in lung cancer. The overall study: Patients comprised about eleven adenocarcinoma, 2 squamous cell carcinoma and 1 small cell lung cancer. Around 4.4 million productive TCRbeta reads were obtained per sample on average.

The CDR3 totals 14 residues. CDR1 is DFQATT, CDR2 SNEGSKA, per germline (reference sequence). V lost 5 bases to trimming and J lost 2 bases, with 16 bases between them. The study, taken as a whole, reports: Shorter survival was associated with higher TCR diversity in tumors. Compared with tumor, normal lung showed significantly lower TCR diversity.

The template was RNA from unsorted bulk tissue. A modified ARM-PCR protocol with three rounds of nested PCR amplified TCRbeta. TCRdb fed the multiplex PCR reads into MiXCR, producing one record per CDR3 protein. The sample lists roughly 93,000 distinct CDR3 sequences, approximately 70% occurring once. This clonotype was observed a few times. Its antigen remains unknown. It may be a read error: a sequence one base away is much more abundant. Sequencing was done on a sample of lung tumor tissue. V usage is TRBV20-1 and J usage is TRBJ2-7, with D hard to call. This sequence originates from a man aged 55 to 69 with non-small cell lung cancer. In nucleotides, the CDR3 is TGCAGTGCTCTACCTCAAGGACGTACCTACGAGCAGTACTTC. This encodes CSALPQGRTYEQYF.